The rows below give T cell receptor beta chains drawn from one sample of a study of shared clonotypes between healthy human individuals. Clones were sequenced by immunoSEQ multiplex PCR, and TCRdb holds only the in-frame ones, with some missing. The sample includes roughly 700,000 clones, 74% of them seen just once. Sequencing was carried out using memory CD4+ T cells sorted from blood. These receptors all come from a woman aged 25 to 39 in good health. The CDR3 runs from the conserved cysteine through the conserved F or W. Fields, in order: CDR3 protein, V gene, D gene, J gene. The D gene is left open where the match is weak.

CASSEYLAGGPLNGYEQYF | TRBV10-1 | TRBD2 | TRBJ2-7
CAIRAGANTEAFF | TRBV10-3 | - | TRBJ1-1
CASSIFHRGTDTQYF | TRBV19 | - | TRBJ2-3
CASSQGGPMEQYF | TRBV4-2 | - | TRBJ2-7
CASSEASGTDTQYF | TRBV2 | - | TRBJ2-3
CASSIGGGYTF | TRBV19 | - | TRBJ1-2
CASSKGQGIEKLFF | TRBV19 | TRBD1 | TRBJ1-4
CASNGQGAGETQYF | TRBV25-1 | TRBD1 | TRBJ2-5
CASSPDMKAEAFF | TRBV7-8 | - | TRBJ1-1
CASSKDQVTSNQPQHF | TRBV21-1 | - | TRBJ1-5
CASSPATGSTDTQYF | TRBV7-2 | TRBD1 | TRBJ2-3